This T cell receptor beta chain was observed in a study of cytomegalovirus exposure and HLA in healthy donors. In the study overall: The study's early data release held some 85 million unique TCRs from HLA-typed donors. The study's findings and limits: The study recorded 164 TCR beta chains that were cytomegalovirus-associated.

V shed 5 bases and J 2 bases; nucleotides not matched to a gene: 5. CDR3 size: 16 residues. Germline loops: CDR1 SGHAT, CDR2 FQNNGV. Vbeta (60) and Jbeta (13) primers were used in the PCR. Sequenced by immunoSEQ multiplex PCR; TCRdb stores in-frame clones only, minus some. The sample records tens of thousands of clones, roughly 72% being singletons. Of note for this clone: Antigen specificity is unknown.

The origin of this receptor is a man younger than 45 in good health and CMV-seropositive. J is TRBJ2-3 and V is TRBV11-2, with 12 bases matching TRBD2. The sequencing sample was made of PBMCs. The CDR3 coding sequence is TGTGCCAGCAGCCGGACTAGCGGGGCGTACACAGATACGCAGTATTTT. Its translation: CASSRTSGAYTDTQYF. The variable domain in full, completed from reference TRBV11-2 and TRBJ2-3, reads EAGVAQSPRYKIIEKRQSVAFWCNPISGHATLYWYQQILGQGPKLLIQFQNNGVVDDSQLPKDRFSAERLKGVDSTLKIQPAKLEDSAVYLCASSRTSGAYTDTQYFGPGTRLTVL.